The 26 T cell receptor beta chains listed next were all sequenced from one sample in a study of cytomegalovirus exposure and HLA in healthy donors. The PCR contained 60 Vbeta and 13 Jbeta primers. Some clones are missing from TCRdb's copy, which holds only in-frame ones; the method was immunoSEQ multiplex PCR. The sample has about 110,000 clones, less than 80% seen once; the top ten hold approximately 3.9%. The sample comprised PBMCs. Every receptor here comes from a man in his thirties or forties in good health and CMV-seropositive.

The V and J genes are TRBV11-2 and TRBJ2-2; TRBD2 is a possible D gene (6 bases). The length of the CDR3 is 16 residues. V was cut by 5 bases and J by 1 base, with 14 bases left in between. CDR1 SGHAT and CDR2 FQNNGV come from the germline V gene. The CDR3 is CASSPRRGMNTGELFF. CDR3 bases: TGTGCCAGCAGCCCTCGGAGGGGTATGAACACCGGGGAGCTGTTTTTT. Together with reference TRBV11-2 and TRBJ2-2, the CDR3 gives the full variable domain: EAGVAQSPRYKIIEKRQSVAFWCNPISGHATLYWYQQILGQGPKLLIQFQNNGVVDDSQLPKDRFSAERLKGVDSTLKIQPAKLEDSAVYLCASSPRRGMNTGELFFGEGSRLTVL.

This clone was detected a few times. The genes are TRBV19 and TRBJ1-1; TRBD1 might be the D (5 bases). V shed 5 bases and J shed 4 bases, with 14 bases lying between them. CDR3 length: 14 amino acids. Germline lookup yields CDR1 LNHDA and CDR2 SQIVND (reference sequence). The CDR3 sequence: CASSPGFGGTEAFF. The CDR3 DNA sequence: TGTGCCAGTAGTCCGGGGTTCGGGGGCACTGAAGCTTTCTTT.

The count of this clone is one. The DNA of the CDR3 is TGTGCCACAGGAGGGGGCGCCAATGAAAAACTGTTTTTT. It yields the protein CATGGGANEKLFF. The rearrangement uses TRBV10-3 and TRBJ1-4, with 7 bases matching TRBD1. The CDR3 totals 13 residues. Per germline, CDR1 ENHRY and CDR2 SYGVKD. Trimming removed 10 bases from V and 5 bases from J; junction bases left unmatched: 7.

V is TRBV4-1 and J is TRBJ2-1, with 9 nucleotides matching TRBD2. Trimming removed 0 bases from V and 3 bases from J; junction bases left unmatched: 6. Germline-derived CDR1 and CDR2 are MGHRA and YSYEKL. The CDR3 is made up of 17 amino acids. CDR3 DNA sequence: TGCGCCAGCAGCCAAGATGGAGGGCGGGGGGGCTACAATGAGCAGTTCTTC. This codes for CASSQDGGRGGYNEQFF.

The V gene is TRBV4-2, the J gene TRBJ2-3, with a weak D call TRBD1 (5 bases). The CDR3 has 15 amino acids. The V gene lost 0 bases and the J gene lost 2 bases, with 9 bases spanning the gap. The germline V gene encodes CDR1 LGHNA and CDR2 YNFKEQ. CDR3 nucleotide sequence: TGTGCCAGCAGCCAAGATGGGGCTTACACAGATACGCAGTATTTT. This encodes CASSQDGAYTDTQYF.

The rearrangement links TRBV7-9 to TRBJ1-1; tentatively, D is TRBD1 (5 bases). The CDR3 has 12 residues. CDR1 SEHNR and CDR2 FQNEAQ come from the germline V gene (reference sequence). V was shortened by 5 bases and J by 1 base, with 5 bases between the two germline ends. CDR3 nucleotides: TGTGCCAGCAGCCAGGGGAACACTGAAGCTTTCTTT. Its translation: CASSQGNTEAFF.

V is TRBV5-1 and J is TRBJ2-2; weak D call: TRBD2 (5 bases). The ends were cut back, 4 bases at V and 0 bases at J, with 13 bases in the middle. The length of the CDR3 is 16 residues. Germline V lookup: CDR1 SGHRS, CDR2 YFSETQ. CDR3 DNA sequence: TGCGCCAGCAGCCCGAGTAGCGTGGCGAACACCGGGGAGCTGTTTTTT. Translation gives CASSPSSVANTGELFF.

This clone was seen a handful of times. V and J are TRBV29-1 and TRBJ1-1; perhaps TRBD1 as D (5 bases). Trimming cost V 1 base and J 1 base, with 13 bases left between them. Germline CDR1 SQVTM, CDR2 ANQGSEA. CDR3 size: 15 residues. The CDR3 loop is CSVEGRAGRNTEAFF. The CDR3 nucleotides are TGCAGCGTTGAAGGGAGAGCAGGGCGGAACACTGAAGCTTTCTTT.

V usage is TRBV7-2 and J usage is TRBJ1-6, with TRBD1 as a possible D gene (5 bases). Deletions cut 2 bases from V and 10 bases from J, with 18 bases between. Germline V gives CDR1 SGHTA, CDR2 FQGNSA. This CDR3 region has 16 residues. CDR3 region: CASSLLGREGGSPLHF. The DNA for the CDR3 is TGTGCCAGCAGCTTATTAGGCAGGGAGGGAGGGTCACCCCTCCACTTT. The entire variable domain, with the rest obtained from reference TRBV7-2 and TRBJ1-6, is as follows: GAGVSQSPSNKVTEKGKDVELRCDPISGHTALYWYRQSLGQGLEFLIYFQGNSAPDKSGLPSDRFSAERTGGSVSTLTIQRTQQEDSAVYLCASSLLGREGGSPLHFGNGTRLTVT.

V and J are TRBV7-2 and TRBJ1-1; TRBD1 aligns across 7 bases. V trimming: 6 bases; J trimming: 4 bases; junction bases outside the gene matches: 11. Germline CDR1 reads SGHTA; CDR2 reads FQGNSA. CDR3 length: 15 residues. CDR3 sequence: CASRINPGGSTEAFF. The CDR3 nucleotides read TGTGCCAGCAGGATAAACCCAGGGGGTAGCACTGAAGCTTTCTTT.

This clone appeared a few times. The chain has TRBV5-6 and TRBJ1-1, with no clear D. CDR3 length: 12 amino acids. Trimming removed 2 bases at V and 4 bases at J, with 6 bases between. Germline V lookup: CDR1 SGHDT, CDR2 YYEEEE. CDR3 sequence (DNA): TGTGCCAGCAGCTTCTCGGTCACTGAAGCTTTCTTT. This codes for CASSFSVTEAFF.

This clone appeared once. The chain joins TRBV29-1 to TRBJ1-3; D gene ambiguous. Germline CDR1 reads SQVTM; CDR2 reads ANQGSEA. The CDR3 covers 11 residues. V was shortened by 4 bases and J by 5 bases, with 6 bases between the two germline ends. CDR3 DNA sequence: TGCAGCGTTGTGGCAAGAAACACCATATATTTT. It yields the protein CSVVARNTIYF. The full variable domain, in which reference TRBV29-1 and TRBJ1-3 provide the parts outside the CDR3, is SAVISQKPSRDICQRGTSLTIQCQVDSQVTMMFWYRQQPGQSLTLIATANQGSEATYESGFVIDKFPISRPNLTFSTLTVSNMSPEDSSIYLCSVVARNTIYFGEGSWLTVV.

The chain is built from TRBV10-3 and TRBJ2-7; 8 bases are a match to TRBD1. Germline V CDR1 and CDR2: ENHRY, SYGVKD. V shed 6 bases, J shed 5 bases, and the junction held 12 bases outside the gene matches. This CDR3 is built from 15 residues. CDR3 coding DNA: TGTGCCATCAGGCCCGCCGGGACAGGTTTCCACGAGCAGTACTTC. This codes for CAIRPAGTGFHEQYF.

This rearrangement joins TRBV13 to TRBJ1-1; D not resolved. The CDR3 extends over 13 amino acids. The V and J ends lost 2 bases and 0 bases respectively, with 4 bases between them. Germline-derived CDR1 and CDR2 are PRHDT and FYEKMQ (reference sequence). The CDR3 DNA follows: TGTGCCAGCAGCTTAAGCGTGAACACTGAAGCTTTCTTT. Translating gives CASSLSVNTEAFF.

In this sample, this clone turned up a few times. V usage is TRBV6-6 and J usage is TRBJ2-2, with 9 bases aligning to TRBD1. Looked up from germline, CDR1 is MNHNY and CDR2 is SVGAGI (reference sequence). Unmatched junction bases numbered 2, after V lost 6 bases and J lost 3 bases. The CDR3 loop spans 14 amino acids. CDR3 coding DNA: TGTGCCAGCAGCCGGACAGGGGACACCGGGGAGCTGTTTTTT. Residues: CASSRTGDTGELFF.

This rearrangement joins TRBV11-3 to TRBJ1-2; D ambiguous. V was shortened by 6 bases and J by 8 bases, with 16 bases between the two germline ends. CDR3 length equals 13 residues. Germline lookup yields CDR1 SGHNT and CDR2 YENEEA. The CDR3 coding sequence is TGTGCCAGCAGTTTTTTGGCGAGCGTGGGCTACACCTTC. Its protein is CASSFLASVGYTF.

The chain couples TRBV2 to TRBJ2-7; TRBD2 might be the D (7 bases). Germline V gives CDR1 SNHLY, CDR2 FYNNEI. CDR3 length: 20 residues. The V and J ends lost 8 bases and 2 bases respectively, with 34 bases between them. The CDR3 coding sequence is TGTGCCAGCGCATTTACTACAGGGAATGTGGCTAGCGGCCTACCCTACGAGCAGTACTTC. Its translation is CASAFTTGNVASGLPYEQYF.

The CDR3 sequence is CAISDQGLYEQYF. The DNA for the CDR3 is TGTGCCATCAGCGATCAGGGACTCTACGAGCAGTACTTC. The V and J genes are TRBV10-3 and TRBJ2-7; TRBD2 might be the D (6 bases). V lost 6 bases to trimming and J lost 3 bases, with 12 bases between them. The CDR3 has 13 residues. CDR1 and CDR2 (germline): ENHRY, SYGVKD.

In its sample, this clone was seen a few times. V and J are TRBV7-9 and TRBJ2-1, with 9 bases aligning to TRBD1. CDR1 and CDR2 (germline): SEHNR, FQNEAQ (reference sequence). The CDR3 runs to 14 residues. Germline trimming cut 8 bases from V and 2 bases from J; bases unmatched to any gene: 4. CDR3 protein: CASEGQGAYNEQFF. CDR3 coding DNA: TGTGCCAGCGAGGGACAGGGAGCCTACAATGAGCAGTTCTTC.

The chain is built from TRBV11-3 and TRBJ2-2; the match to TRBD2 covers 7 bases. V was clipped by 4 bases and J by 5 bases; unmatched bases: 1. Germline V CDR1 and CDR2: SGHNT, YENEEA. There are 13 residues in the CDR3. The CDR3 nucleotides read TGTGCCAGCAGCTATAGCGGGACCGGGGAGCTGTTTTTT. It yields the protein CASSYSGTGELFF.

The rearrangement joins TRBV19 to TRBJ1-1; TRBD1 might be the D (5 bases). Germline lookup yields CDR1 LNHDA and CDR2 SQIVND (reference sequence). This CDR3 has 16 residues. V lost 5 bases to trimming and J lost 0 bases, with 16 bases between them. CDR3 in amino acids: CASSANPGHLNTEAFF. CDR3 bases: TGTGCCAGTAGTGCAAACCCCGGACACTTGAACACTGAAGCTTTCTTT. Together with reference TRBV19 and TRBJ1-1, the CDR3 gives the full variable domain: DGGITQSPKYLFRKEGQNVTLSCEQNLNHDAMYWYRQDPGQGLRLIYYSQIVNDFQKGDIAEGYSVSREKKESFPLTVTSAQKNPTAFYLCASSANPGHLNTEAFFGQGTRLTVV.

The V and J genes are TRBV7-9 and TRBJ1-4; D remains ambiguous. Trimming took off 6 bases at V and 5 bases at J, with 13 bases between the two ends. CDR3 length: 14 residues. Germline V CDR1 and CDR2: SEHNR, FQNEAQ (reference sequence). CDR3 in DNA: TGTGCCAGCAGTTTTTTTATGACAAATGAAAAACTGTTTTTT. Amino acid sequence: CASSFFMTNEKLFF.

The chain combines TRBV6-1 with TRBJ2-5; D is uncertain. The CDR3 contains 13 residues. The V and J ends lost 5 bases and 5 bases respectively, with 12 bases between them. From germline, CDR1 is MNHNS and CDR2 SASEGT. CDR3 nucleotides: TGTGCCAGCAGTCACCCCACGCGGGAGACCCAGTACTTC. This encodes CASSHPTRETQYF.

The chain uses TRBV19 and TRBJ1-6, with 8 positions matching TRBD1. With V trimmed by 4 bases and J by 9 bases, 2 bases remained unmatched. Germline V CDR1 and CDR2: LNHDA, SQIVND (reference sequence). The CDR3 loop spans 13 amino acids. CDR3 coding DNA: TGTGCCAGTAGTAAGGACAGGGCTTCACCCCTCCACTTT. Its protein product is CASSKDRASPLHF.

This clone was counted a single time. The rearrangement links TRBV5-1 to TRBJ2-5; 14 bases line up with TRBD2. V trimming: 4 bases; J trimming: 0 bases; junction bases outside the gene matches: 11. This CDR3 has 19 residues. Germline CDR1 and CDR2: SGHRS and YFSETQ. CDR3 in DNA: TGCGCCAGCAGCACCGGGACTAGCGGGGGCCGGATAAACCAAGAGACCCAGTACTTC. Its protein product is CASSTGTSGGRINQETQYF.

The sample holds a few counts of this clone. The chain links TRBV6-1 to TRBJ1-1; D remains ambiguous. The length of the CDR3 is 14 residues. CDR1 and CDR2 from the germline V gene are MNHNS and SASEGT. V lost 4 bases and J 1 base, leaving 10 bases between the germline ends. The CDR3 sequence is CASSGLSENTEAFF. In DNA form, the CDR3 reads TGTGCCAGCAGTGGGTTGAGTGAGAACACTGAAGCTTTCTTT.